A single sample gave rise to the 28 T cell receptor beta chains below, sequenced in a study of blood T cells in healthy people across ages. The use of a sample-barcoded 5' primer and a J-beta primer mix characterized a second PCR of roughly 6 to 11 cycles. Each CDR3 protein is one row after TCRdb ran MiXCR on the 5' RACE reads. The sample holds over a million distinct CDR3 sequences, approximately 42% seen once. Sequencing was done on a sample of blood. These receptors all come from a woman aged 18 to 35 in good health.

The V gene is TRBV20-1, the J gene TRBJ2-2; TRBD1 matches 8 bases. Germline-derived CDR1 and CDR2 are DFQATT and SNEGSKA (reference sequence). V shed 0 bases and J 4 bases; nucleotides not matched to a gene: 1. The CDR3 totals 14 residues. The CDR3 loop is CSARDTGGTGELFF. In nucleotides, the CDR3 is TGCAGTGCTAGAGATACAGGGGGCACCGGGGAGCTGTTTTTT.

This clonotype was counted a few times. The chain couples TRBV2 to TRBJ1-6; D is ambiguous. V gave up 2 bases and J gave up 8 bases, with 7 bases separating them. Germline V lookup: CDR1 SNHLY, CDR2 FYNNEI. The CDR3 length is 13 residues. The CDR3 nucleotides read TGTGCCAGCAGTGAACAGGAGGATTCACCCCTCCACTTT. Translation gives CASSEQEDSPLHF.

This chain links TRBV7-9 with TRBJ2-3; TRBD1 aligns across 7 bases. V lost 10 bases, J lost 0 bases, and 7 bases stayed unmatched. Germline V lookup: CDR1 SEHNR, CDR2 FQNEAQ (reference sequence). The CDR3 loop spans 14 amino acids. CDR3 bases: TGTGCCATCCGCACCAGGGGGAGCACAGATACGCAGTATTTT. This gives the protein CAIRTRGSTDTQYF. The full variable domain, in which reference TRBV7-9 and TRBJ2-3 provide the parts outside the CDR3, is DTGVSQNPRHKITKRGQNVTFRCDPISEHNRLYWYRQTLGQGPEFLTYFQNEAQLEKSRLLSDRFSAERPKGSFSTLEIQRTEQGDSAMYLCAIRTRGSTDTQYFGPGTRLTVL.

This clonotype has a count of ten or more. The V call is TRBV25-1, the J call TRBJ1-2; 7 bases line up with TRBD1. V lost 8 bases, J lost 8 bases, and 14 bases stayed unmatched. This CDR3 has 14 amino acids. CDR1 is MGHDK, CDR2 SYGVNS, per germline. The CDR3 protein is CASRRSGGNRGYTF. The CDR3 DNA is TGTGCCAGCCGACGATCAGGGGGTAATCGCGGCTACACCTTC.

This clonotype was counted a few times. The chain has TRBV5-1 and TRBJ2-7; TRBD2 matches at 9 bases. J gave up 0 bases and V 8 bases, and 3 bases lay outside the gene matches. Germline V gene lookup returns CDR1 SGHRS and CDR2 YFSETQ. The CDR3 is 13 residues long. The CDR3 loop is CASQREDSYEQYF. CDR3 nucleotide sequence: TGCGCCAGTCAGCGGGAGGACTCCTACGAGCAGTACTTC.

The CDR3 coding sequence is TGCGCCAGCAGCCCCCAGGGGGGACAGGGCTACGAGCAGTACTTC. Amino acids: CASSPQGGQGYEQYF. The V gene is TRBV4-1, the J gene TRBJ2-7; 9 bases map to TRBD1. Germline V lookup: CDR1 MGHRA, CDR2 YSYEKL. The trim removed 4 bases at V and 3 bases at J, leaving 7 bases unmatched. The CDR3 length is 15 residues.

This rearrangement joins TRBV13 to TRBJ2-5; 14 bases align to TRBD2. The CDR3 is 17 amino acids. CDR1 is PRHDT and CDR2 is FYEKMQ in the germline V gene (reference sequence). V was clipped by 5 bases and J by 0 bases; unmatched bases: 5. This chain's CDR3 is CASSPGLAGEYQETQYF. CDR3 coding DNA: TGTGCCAGCAGCCCGGGACTAGCGGGGGAATACCAAGAGACCCAGTACTTC. The complete variable domain, with remaining parts taken from reference TRBV13 and TRBJ2-5, reads AAGVIQSPRHLIKEKRETATLKCYPIPRHDTVYWYQQGPGQDPQFLISFYEKMQSDKGSIPDRFSAQQFSDYHSELNMSSLELGDSALYFCASSPGLAGEYQETQYFGPGTRLLVL.

This clonotype was counted at least ten times. The junction departs from germline at one end; a sequencing error may be responsible. The chain links TRBV6-5 to TRBJ1-5; D is uncertain. This CDR3 has 15 amino acids. Germline CDR1 reads MNHEY; CDR2 reads SVGAGI. The CDR3 reads CASSLGVYSNQPQHF. CDR3 DNA sequence: TGCGCCAGCAGCTTGGGAGTTTATAGCAATCAGCCCCAGCATTTT.

V usage is TRBV6-6 and J usage is TRBJ1-1; D call uncertain. The germline V gene encodes CDR1 MNHNY and CDR2 SVGAGI (reference sequence). The V gene lost 7 bases and the J gene lost 4 bases, with 10 bases spanning the gap. The CDR3 spans 12 residues. The CDR3 loop reads CASTVEGTEAFF. CDR3 nucleotides: TGTGCCAGCACCGTTGAGGGCACTGAAGCTTTCTTT.

This sequence joins TRBV2 and TRBJ2-5; no clear D gene. The J call is in doubt because the DNA end fits TRBJ2-7 better. The CDR3 length is 14 residues. The germline CDR1 and CDR2 sequences are SNHLY and FYNNEI. The CDR3 DNA is TGTGCCAGCAGATGGGAACCGCAATCCTACGAGCAGTACTTC. It codes for CASRWEPQSYEQYF.

This clonotype was observed a few times. V and J are TRBV6-6 and TRBJ2-3; D not certain. Deletions cut 7 bases from V and 4 bases from J, with 9 bases between. This CDR3 has 12 amino acids. Germline CDR1 is MNHNY and CDR2 is SVGAGI (reference sequence). CDR3 residues: CASKIGSDTQYF. CDR3 nucleotides: TGTGCCAGCAAGATCGGGTCAGATACGCAGTATTTT.

This clonotype has only a few counts. J is TRBJ2-7 and V is TRBV12-3 or TRBV12-4; TRBD2 agrees at 8 bases. V lost 7 bases, J lost 0 bases, and 14 bases stayed unmatched. This CDR3 spans 17 amino acids. CDR3 protein: CASIPGGAGDLSYEQYF. DNA for the CDR3: TGTGCCAGCATCCCGGGGGGGGCGGGAGACCTCTCCTACGAGCAGTACTTC.

The rearrangement uses TRBV28 and TRBJ1-5; D possibly corresponds to TRBD1 (5 bases). The CDR3 runs to 16 residues. Germline V lookup: CDR1 MDHEN, CDR2 SYDVKM. The ends were cut back, 8 bases at V and 4 bases at J, with 21 bases in the middle. CDR3 nucleotide sequence: TGTGCCAGCCGCATCAGGTCCTTCAGGGAAAATCAGCCCCAGCATTTT. This codes for CASRIRSFRENQPQHF.

In this sample, this clonotype turned up once. A much larger clone sits a single nucleotide away, making a read error possible. This chain uses TRBV5-1 with TRBJ2-7; D possibly corresponds to TRBD2 (6 bases). V was trimmed by 0 bases and J by 7 bases, leaving 11 bases between them. CDR1 and CDR2 from the germline V gene are SGHRS and YFSETQ. The CDR3 runs to 13 residues. Here the CDR3 DNA reads TGCGCCAGCAGCTTGGCCGTGGGGACTGAGCAGTACTTC. Protein: CASSLAVGTEQYF.

As regards this clonotype: Being one base from a much bigger clone, this may be a read error. The gene calls are TRBV13 and TRBJ2-7; D uncertain. Germline CDR1 and CDR2: PRHDT and FYEKMQ (reference sequence). The CDR3 has 14 amino acids. Trimming removed 4 bases from V and 0 bases from J, with 10 bases in between. The CDR3 DNA follows: TGTGCCAGCAGCTCCAGGACCCCCTCCTACGAGCAGTACTTC. Amino acids: CASSSRTPSYEQYF. Full variable domain (remainder filled in from reference TRBV13 and TRBJ2-7): AAGVIQSPRHLIKEKRETATLKCYPIPRHDTVYWYQQGPGQDPQFLISFYEKMQSDKGSIPDRFSAQQFSDYHSELNMSSLELGDSALYFCASSSRTPSYEQYFGPGTRLTVT.

The J gene is TRBJ1-5, the V gene TRBV6-5; 9 nucleotides agree with TRBD1. This CDR3 has 17 residues. Germline values: CDR1 MNHEY, CDR2 SVGAGI. V was pared by 0 bases and J by 3 bases, with 6 bases of the junction left unmatched. The CDR3 sequence: CASSYSGGQGTNQPQHF. DNA for the CDR3: TGTGCCAGCAGTTACTCGGGGGGACAGGGTACCAATCAGCCCCAGCATTTT.

This clonotype was seen a handful of times. The CDR3 loop is CASSPGQGIGYGYTF. CDR3 DNA: TGCGCCAGCAGCCCGGGACAGGGTATCGGCTATGGCTACACCTTC. The chain recombines TRBV5-1 with TRBJ1-2, with 9 bases matching TRBD1. Trimming at V came to 4 bases and at J to 4 bases, leaving 8 bases not matched to a gene. Germline CDR1 is SGHRS and CDR2 is YFSETQ. The CDR3 has 15 residues.

In its sample, this clonotype was seen many times. This may be a read error, as it is one base from a much larger clone. V gene TRBV12-3 or TRBV12-4 combines with J gene TRBJ2-3, with D tentatively TRBD2 (6 bases). V was pared by 5 bases and J by 8 bases, with 8 bases between. CDR3 length: 11 residues. CDR3 bases: TGTGCCAGCAGTATGGGGGGTACGCAGTATTTT. This gives the protein CASSMGGTQYF.

V is TRBV7-2 and J is TRBJ2-1, with 10 bases matching TRBD2. Unmatched junction bases numbered 7, after V lost 6 bases and J lost 5 bases. Per germline, CDR1 SGHTA and CDR2 FQGNSA. This CDR3 is 15 amino acids long. This chain's CDR3 is CASRRGTSVNNEQFF. As DNA, the CDR3 is TGTGCCAGCAGGCGTGGGACTAGCGTAAACAATGAGCAGTTCTTC.

CDR3 protein: CASSLGVGGKMNTEAFF. The CDR3 coding sequence is TGTGCCAGCAGCTTAGGGGTGGGCGGGAAGATGAACACTGAAGCTTTCTTT. This sequence joins TRBV11-2 and TRBJ1-1; no clear D. The CDR3 is made up of 17 amino acids. Trimming removed 1 base at V and 0 bases at J, with 15 bases between. Germline CDR1 reads SGHAT; CDR2 reads FQNNGV.

This clonotype was counted between two and nine times. The chain joins TRBV7-9 to TRBJ2-7; no firm D call. The CDR3 sequence is 14 residues long. Deletions cut 0 bases from V and 3 bases from J, with 9 bases between. CDR1 is SEHNR, CDR2 FQNEAQ, per germline (reference sequence). The CDR3 here is CASSLASLFYEQYF. The DNA for the CDR3 is TGTGCCAGCAGCTTAGCTTCGCTTTTCTACGAGCAGTACTTC. The variable domain in full, completed from reference TRBV7-9 and TRBJ2-7, reads DTGVSQNPRHKITKRGQNVTFRCDPISEHNRLYWYRQTLGQGPEFLTYFQNEAQLEKSRLLSDRFSAERPKGSFSTLEIQRTEQGDSAMYLCASSLASLFYEQYFGPGTRLTVT.

The rearrangement joins TRBV9 to TRBJ2-3; D is unresolved. The CDR3 runs to 15 residues. V was pared by 1 base and J by 2 bases, with 11 bases between. Germline V gives CDR1 SGDLS, CDR2 YYNGEE. The CDR3 region has the DNA TGTGCCAGCAGCGTATGGCCAGAAGTCACAGATACGCAGTATTTT. This sequence encodes CASSVWPEVTDTQYF.

This clonotype appeared a few times. The chain employs TRBV20-1 and TRBJ1-6, with 8 bases identical to TRBD1. Germline trimming cut 7 bases from V and 5 bases from J; bases unmatched to any gene: 7. The CDR3 loop spans 14 amino acids. Germline CDR1 and CDR2: DFQATT and SNEGSKA (reference sequence). CDR3 sequence (DNA): TGCAGTGGCAGGGTGGGACAGGATAATTCACCCCTCCACTTT. Translating it yields CSGRVGQDNSPLHF.

This clonotype has a handful of counts. The V gene is TRBV25-1, the J gene TRBJ2-3, with 12 bases matching TRBD2. V lost 9 bases, J lost 2 bases, and 12 bases stayed unmatched. CDR1 is MGHDK and CDR2 is SYGVNS in the germline V gene. The CDR3 totals 17 residues. This CDR3 reads CASDLGRTSGDTDTQYF. As DNA, the CDR3 is TGTGCCAGTGACCTAGGCCGGACTAGCGGGGACACAGATACGCAGTATTTT.

This chain connects TRBV4-2 to TRBJ2-1; D not resolved. V was cut by 2 bases and J by 2 bases, with 4 bases left in between. The germline V gene encodes CDR1 LGHNA and CDR2 YNFKEQ. The CDR3 has 13 residues. The CDR3 DNA follows: TGTGCCAGCAGCCAAACCCCCTACAATGAGCAGTTCTTC. Its translation: CASSQTPYNEQFF.

The table lists this clonotype with a few counts. The chain links TRBV6-4 to TRBJ1-2; no clear D gene. V was shortened by 3 bases and J by 6 bases, with 11 bases between the two germline ends. The CDR3 length is 13 residues. Germline V gene sequence: CDR1 MRHNA, CDR2 SNTAGT. The CDR3 spells CASSDSLWDGYTF. The DNA of the CDR3 is TGTGCCAGCAGTGATTCCTTATGGGATGGCTACACCTTC.

The chain carries TRBV15 and TRBJ2-1, with TRBD2 matching over 9 bases. V shed 8 bases, J shed 7 bases, and the junction held 6 bases outside the gene matches. Germline lookup yields CDR1 LNHNV and CDR2 YYDKDF (reference sequence). The CDR3 consists of 13 residues. CDR3 nucleotide sequence: TGTGCCACCCGGACTAGCGCGAGTAATGAGCAGTTCTTC. Encoded protein: CATRTSASNEQFF.

This clonotype has just a few counts. J is TRBJ2-7 and V is TRBV7-9; 14 bases align to TRBD2. Trimming at V came to 5 bases and at J to 2 bases, leaving 8 bases not matched to a gene. CDR3 length equals 17 residues. Germline V lookup: CDR1 SEHNR, CDR2 FQNEAQ (reference sequence). The CDR3 protein is CASSPGLAGELAYEQYF. For the CDR3, the DNA is TGTGCCAGCAGCCCGGGACTAGCGGGAGAATTGGCCTACGAGCAGTACTTC. Full variable domain (missing parts from reference TRBV7-9 and TRBJ2-7): DTGVSQNPRHKITKRGQNVTFRCDPISEHNRLYWYRQTLGQGPEFLTYFQNEAQLEKSRLLSDRFSAERPKGSFSTLEIQRTEQGDSAMYLCASSPGLAGELAYEQYFGPGTRLTVT.